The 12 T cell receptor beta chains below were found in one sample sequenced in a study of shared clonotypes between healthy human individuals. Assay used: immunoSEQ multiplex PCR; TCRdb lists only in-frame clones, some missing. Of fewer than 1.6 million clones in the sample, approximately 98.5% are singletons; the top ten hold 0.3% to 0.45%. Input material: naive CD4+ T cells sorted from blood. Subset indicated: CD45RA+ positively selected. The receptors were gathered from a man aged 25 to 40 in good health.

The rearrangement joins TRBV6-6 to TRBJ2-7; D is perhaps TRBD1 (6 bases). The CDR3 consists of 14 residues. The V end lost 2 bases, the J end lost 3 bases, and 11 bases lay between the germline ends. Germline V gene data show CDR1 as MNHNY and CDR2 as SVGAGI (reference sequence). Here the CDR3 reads CASSYDRLGYEQYF. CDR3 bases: TGTGCCAGCAGTTACGACAGGCTAGGCTACGAGCAGTACTTC.

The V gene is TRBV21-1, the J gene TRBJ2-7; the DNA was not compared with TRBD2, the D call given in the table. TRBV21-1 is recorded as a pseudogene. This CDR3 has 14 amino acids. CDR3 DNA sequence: TGTGCCAGCAGCGCGGGCTGGACTAGCGTGCAGCAGTACTTC. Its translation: CASSAGWTSVQQYF.

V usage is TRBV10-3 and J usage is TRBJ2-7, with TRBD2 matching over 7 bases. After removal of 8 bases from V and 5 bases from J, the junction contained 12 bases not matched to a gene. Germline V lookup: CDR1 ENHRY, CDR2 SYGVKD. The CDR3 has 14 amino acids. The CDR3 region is CAIRFGRESNEQYF. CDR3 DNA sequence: TGTGCCATCCGGTTTGGGCGGGAGTCAAACGAGCAGTACTTC.

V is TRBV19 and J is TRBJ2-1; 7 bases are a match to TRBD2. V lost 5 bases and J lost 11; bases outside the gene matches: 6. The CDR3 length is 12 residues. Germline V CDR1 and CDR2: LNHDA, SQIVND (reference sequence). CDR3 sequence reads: CASSFISGKQFF. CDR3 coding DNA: TGTGCCAGTAGTTTCATAAGCGGGAAGCAGTTCTTC.

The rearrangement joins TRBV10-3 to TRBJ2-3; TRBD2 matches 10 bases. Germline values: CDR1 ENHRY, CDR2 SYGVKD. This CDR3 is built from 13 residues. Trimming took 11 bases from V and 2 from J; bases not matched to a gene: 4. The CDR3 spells CAAGLADTDTQYF. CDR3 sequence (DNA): TGTGCCGCCGGACTAGCGGACACAGATACGCAGTATTTT.

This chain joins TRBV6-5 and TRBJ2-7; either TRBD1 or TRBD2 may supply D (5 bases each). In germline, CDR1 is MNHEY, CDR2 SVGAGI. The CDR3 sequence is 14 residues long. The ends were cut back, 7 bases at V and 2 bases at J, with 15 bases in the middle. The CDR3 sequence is CASIFGQGPYEQYF. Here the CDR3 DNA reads TGTGCCAGCATTTTCGGGCAGGGACCCTACGAGCAGTACTTC.

The CDR3: CASSRQGASTGELFF. CDR3 sequence (DNA): TGTGCCAGCAGTAGACAGGGGGCCAGCACCGGGGAGCTGTTTTTT. The chain employs TRBV6-4 and TRBJ2-2; TRBD1 aligns across 10 bases. From germline, CDR1 is MRHNA and CDR2 SNTAGT. With 5 bases clipped from V and 4 bases from J, the junction kept 4 bases outside the gene matches. There are 15 residues in the CDR3.

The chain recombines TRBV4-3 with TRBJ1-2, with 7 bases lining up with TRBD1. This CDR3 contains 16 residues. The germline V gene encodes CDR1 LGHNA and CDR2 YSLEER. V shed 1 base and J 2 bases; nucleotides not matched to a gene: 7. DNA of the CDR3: TGCGCCAGCAGCCAAGGGGGACAGAGGGCAAACTATGGCTACACCTTC. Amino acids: CASSQGGQRANYGYTF.

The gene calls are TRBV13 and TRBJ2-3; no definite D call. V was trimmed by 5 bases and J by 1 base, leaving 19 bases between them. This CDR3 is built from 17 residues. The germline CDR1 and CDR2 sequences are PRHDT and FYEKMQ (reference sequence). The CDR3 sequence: CASSQQPQTDRTDTQYF. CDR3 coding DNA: TGTGCCAGCAGCCAACAGCCCCAAACAGATCGCACAGATACGCAGTATTTT.

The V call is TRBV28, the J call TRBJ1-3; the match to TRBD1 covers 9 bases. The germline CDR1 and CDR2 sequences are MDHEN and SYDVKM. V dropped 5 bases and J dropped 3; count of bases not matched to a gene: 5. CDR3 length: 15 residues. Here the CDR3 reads CASSPGTGIGNTIYF. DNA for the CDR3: TGTGCCAGCAGTCCAGGGACAGGGATTGGAAACACCATATATTTT. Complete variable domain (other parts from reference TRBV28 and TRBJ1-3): DVKVTQSSRYLVKRTGEKVFLECVQDMDHENMFWYRQDPGLGLRLIYFSYDVKMKEKGDIPEGYSVSREKKERFSLILESASTNQTSMYLCASSPGTGIGNTIYFGEGSWLTVV.

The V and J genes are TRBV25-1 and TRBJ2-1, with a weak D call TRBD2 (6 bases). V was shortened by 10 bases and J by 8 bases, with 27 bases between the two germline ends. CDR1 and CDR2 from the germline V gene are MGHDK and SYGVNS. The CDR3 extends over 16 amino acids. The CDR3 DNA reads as TGTGCCACCAGACCTGGAGGAGGGCCAAGCTGGGATGAGCAGTTCTTC. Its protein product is CATRPGGGPSWDEQFF.

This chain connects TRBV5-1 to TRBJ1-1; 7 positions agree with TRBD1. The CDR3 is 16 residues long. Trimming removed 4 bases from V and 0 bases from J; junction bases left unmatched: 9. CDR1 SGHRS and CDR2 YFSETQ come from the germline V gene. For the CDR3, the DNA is TGCGCCAGCAGCCGGGAGGGACAGCGCATGAACACTGAAGCTTTCTTT. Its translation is CASSREGQRMNTEAFF.